The rows below give T cell receptor beta chains drawn from one sample of a study of patients and donors after allogeneic stem cell transplantation. TCRdb re-derived calls from the RT-PCR reads in MiXCR, one entry per CDR3 protein. The data show under 30,000 distinct CDR3 sequences, about 30% seen once. Source material: blood, either unsorted or a sorted T cell fraction (not recorded which). The origin of the receptors is a human donor who was either an allogeneic HSCT recipient or a stem cell or donor lymphocyte infusion donor (not recorded which). It is not recorded whose cells these are; they may come from a transplant donor. The CDR3 runs from the conserved cysteine through the conserved F or W. The D gene is left open where the match is weak. Size is stated for part of the rows, as once, few or many counts, or as a class when the clone is expanded.

clone_size	v_call	j_call	d_call	cdr3_aa	cdr3_nt
few	TRBV28	TRBJ1-6	NA	CASSATVANSPLHF	TGTGCCAGCAGTGCTACAGTAGCGAATTCACCCCTCCACTTT
NA	TRBV6-1	TRBJ2-1	NA	CASSYEYNEQFF	TGTGCCAGCAGTTATGAATACAATGAGCAGTTCTTC
NA	TRBV5-1	TRBJ1-5	NA	CASSLGPSGGNQPQHF	TGCGCCAGCAGCTTGGGCCCTTCAGGCGGGAATCAGCCCCAGCATTTT
NA	TRBV18	TRBJ1-5	NA	CASSPRRENQPQHF	TGTGCCAGCTCCCCTCGGAGGGAGAATCAGCCCCAGCATTTT
NA	TRBV6-6	TRBJ2-3	NA	CASSYGTDTQYF	TGTGCCAGCAGTTACGGCACAGATACGCAGTATTTT
NA	TRBV5-1	TRBJ1-2	NA	CASSFGGDVDGYTF	TGCGCCAGCAGCTTTGGGGGGGACGTGGATGGCTACACCTTC
few	TRBV5-5	TRBJ2-1	TRBD2	CASSLWASGSSYNEQFF	TGTGCCAGCAGCCTCTGGGCTAGCGGGAGCTCCTACAATGAGCAGTTCTTC
few	TRBV12-3/TRBV12-4	TRBJ2-5	NA	CASRRRTVMETQYF	TGTGCCAGCAGACGTCGCACGGTAATGGAGACCCAGTACTTC
NA	TRBV12-3/TRBV12-4	TRBJ2-1	NA	CASSLAAQVAFF	TGTGCCAGCAGTTTGGCGGCCCAGGTGGCGTTCTTC
medium-sized	TRBV6-5	TRBJ1-3	NA	CATSLLGVGNTIYF	TGTGCCACCTCCCTCCTGGGGGTCGGAAACACCATATATTTT
few	TRBV5-1	TRBJ1-1	NA	CASSSQGMDTEAFF	TGCGCCAGCAGCTCACAGGGCATGGACACTGAAGCTTTCTTT
large	TRBV20-1	TRBJ1-1	NA	CSARDSSSLNTEAFF	TGCAGTGCTAGAGATTCGAGCAGCTTGAACACTGAAGCTTTCTTT
NA	TRBV6-5	TRBJ1-6	NA	CASSYVPYNSPLHF	TGTGCCAGCAGTTACGTCCCCTATAATTCACCCCTCCACTTT
few	TRBV10-3	TRBJ1-2	NA	CAISGPLLRPGQGYTF	TGTGCCATCAGTGGCCCCCTTTTACGGCCAGGGCAGGGCTACACCTTC
few	TRBV5-4	TRBJ1-4	NA	CASSLAGYNEKLFF	TGTGCCAGCAGCTTGGCGGGGTATAATGAAAAACTGTTTTTT
NA	TRBV7-8	TRBJ1-1	NA	CASSSSGARNTEAFF	TGTGCCAGCAGCTCTTCAGGGGCCAGGAACACTGAAGCTTTCTTT
NA	TRBV12-3/TRBV12-4	TRBJ2-4	NA	CASTRRDTLAKNIQYF	TGTGCCAGCACCCGCCGGGACACCTTAGCCAAAAACATTCAGTACTTC
NA	TRBV7-8	TRBJ2-5	NA	CASSRGAVETQYF	TGTGCCAGCAGCCGCGGAGCCGTTGAGACCCAGTACTTC
NA	TRBV7-8	TRBJ1-2	TRBD1	CASSLGQGTDGYTF	TGTGCCAGCAGCTTAGGACAGGGGACCGATGGCTACACCTTC
NA	TRBV28	TRBJ1-5	TRBD1	CASSLLQGNQPQHF	TGTGCCAGCAGTCTTCTACAGGGGAATCAGCCCCAGCATTTT
NA	TRBV7-2	TRBJ2-1	TRBD2	CASSSSSGGWYEQFF	TGTGCCAGCAGCTCATCTAGCGGGGGGTGGTATGAGCAGTTCTTC
NA	TRBV15	TRBJ1-6	NA	CATSRDAPRGSSYNSPLHF	TGTGCCACCAGCAGAGATGCTCCGAGAGGGAGCTCCTATAATTCACCCCTCCACTTT
NA	TRBV29-1	TRBJ2-3	TRBD2	CSVAPLRVLAGNTDTQYF	TGCAGCGTGGCACCCCTACGGGTTCTAGCGGGGAACACAGATACGCAGTATTTT
few	TRBV27	TRBJ1-1	TRBD1	CASSSPWSGGTEAFF	TGTGCCAGCAGTTCACCCTGGTCAGGGGGCACTGAAGCTTTCTTT
NA	TRBV4-2	TRBJ1-1	TRBD1	CASSQETTRGRAEAFF	TGTGCCAGCAGCCAAGAGACCACCAGGGGGAGGGCTGAAGCTTTCTTT
few	TRBV9	TRBJ2-3	NA	CASSVSGLQADTQYF	TGTGCCAGCAGCGTTTCGGGACTGCAGGCAGATACGCAGTATTTT
NA	TRBV3-1	TRBJ1-1	NA	CASSPWTEIEAFF	TGTGCCAGCAGCCCCTGGACCGAAATTGAAGCTTTCTTT
NA	TRBV12-3/TRBV12-4	TRBJ1-2	NA	CASTRGGNGYTF	TGTGCCAGCACCAGGGGAGGTAATGGCTACACCTTC
few	TRBV12-3/TRBV12-4	TRBJ2-7	NA	CASSLTGTRYEQYF	TGTGCCAGCAGTTTAACAGGGACTCGCTACGAGCAGTACTTC
NA	TRBV7-9	TRBJ1-1	NA	CASNPREGNTEAFF	TGTGCCAGCAACCCCCGGGAGGGGAACACTGAAGCTTTCTTT
few	TRBV7-9	TRBJ1-1	NA	CASSLAHEAFF	TGTGCCAGCAGCTTAGCGCATGAAGCTTTCTTT
NA	TRBV11-3	TRBJ1-1	NA	CASSFYRQTTEAFF	TGTGCCAGCAGCTTCTATAGGCAGACCACTGAAGCTTTCTTT
many	TRBV12-3/TRBV12-4	TRBJ1-2	NA	CASSSGGVFSNYGYTF	TGTGCCAGCAGCTCCGGGGGGGTGTTTTCTAACTATGGCTACACCTTC
NA	TRBV7-9	TRBJ1-1	TRBD1	CAGSLAGTAREAFF	TGTGCCGGCAGCTTAGCTGGGACAGCCCGAGAAGCTTTCTTT
many	TRBV29-1	TRBJ1-2	NA	CSVENRGYGYTF	TGCAGCGTTGAAAATAGGGGCTATGGCTACACCTTC
few	TRBV10-2	TRBJ1-5	NA	CATGEVPRQPQHF	TGCGCCACGGGAGAAGTCCCGAGGCAGCCCCAGCATTTT
few	TRBV29-1	TRBJ2-5	TRBD2	CTVGGAQETQYF	TGCACCGTCGGGGGGGCCCAAGAGACCCAGTACTTC
many	TRBV5-1	TRBJ2-6	NA	CASKRGLQPYSGANVLTF	TGCGCCAGCAAACGGGGCCTTCAGCCCTACTCTGGGGCCAACGTCCTGACTTTC
few	TRBV10-3	TRBJ1-6	NA	CAISARGVSPLHF	TGTGCCATCAGTGCGCGGGGCGTCTCACCCCTCCACTTT
many	TRBV5-1	TRBJ1-2	TRBD1	CASSRRIPGQDNYGYTF	TGCGCCAGCAGCCGGAGGATCCCAGGACAGGACAACTATGGCTACACCTTC
NA	TRBV10-3	TRBJ2-3	TRBD2	CATTTSPLGTDTQYF	TGTGCCACAACGACTAGCCCCCTGGGCACAGATACGCAGTATTTT